This T cell receptor (beta chain) was captured by sequencing in a study of early T cells in non-severe SARS-CoV-2 infection. In the study overall: Alpha and beta chains were unpaired, from unsorted whole-blood bulk RNA.

The library protocol tagged individual cDNA molecules with unique molecular identifiers. TCRdb independently ran MiXCR on the 5' RACE reads; one entry per CDR3 protein. Found here are approximately 110,000 distinct CDR3 sequences, more than 13% of them singletons; the top ten hold 21%. The CDR3 sequence is 14 residues long. Germline values: CDR1 SEHNR, CDR2 FQNEAQ (reference sequence). V lost 3 bases and J 6 bases, leaving 14 bases between the germline ends. This clonotype originated in an adult who was a healthcare worker with PCR-confirmed SARS-CoV-2 infection or an uninfected control (not recorded which). Sequences were obtained from whole blood. The V call is TRBV7-9, the J call TRBJ1-1; D is ambiguous. CDR3: CASSLEVGIPEAFF. The CDR3 bases are TGTGCCAGCAGCTTGGAGGTGGGAATCCCTGAAGCTTTCTTT.